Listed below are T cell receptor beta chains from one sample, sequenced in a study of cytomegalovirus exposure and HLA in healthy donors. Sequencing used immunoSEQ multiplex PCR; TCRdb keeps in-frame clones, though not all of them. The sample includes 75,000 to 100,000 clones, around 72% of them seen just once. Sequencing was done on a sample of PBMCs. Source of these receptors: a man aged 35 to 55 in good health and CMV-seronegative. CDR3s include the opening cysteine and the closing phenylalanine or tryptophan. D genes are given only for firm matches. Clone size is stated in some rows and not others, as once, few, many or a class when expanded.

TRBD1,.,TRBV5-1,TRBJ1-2,CASSIGQATYGYTF
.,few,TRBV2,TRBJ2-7,CASSREREGQYF
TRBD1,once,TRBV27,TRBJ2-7,CASSTGPGQGANERYF
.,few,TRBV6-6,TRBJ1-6,CATQGADSPLHF
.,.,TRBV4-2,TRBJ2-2,CASSQERGQLNTGELFF
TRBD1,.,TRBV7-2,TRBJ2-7,CASSSPGQGPYEQYF
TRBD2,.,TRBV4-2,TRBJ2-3,CASSQDFSGGFGTDTQYF
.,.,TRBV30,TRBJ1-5,CAWSVRGIQPQHF
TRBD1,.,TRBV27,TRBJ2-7,CASSSSAGTGILEQYF
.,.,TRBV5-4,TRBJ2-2,CASSSDSYTGELFF
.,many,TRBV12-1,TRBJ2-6,CASSFVQQGEAGANVLTF
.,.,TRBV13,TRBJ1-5,CASSLGIQGKEHF
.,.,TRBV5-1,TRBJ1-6,CASSLRGSPEPPLHF
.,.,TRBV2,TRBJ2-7,CASSEVATRSYEQYF
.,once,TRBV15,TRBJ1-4,CATSRVPPGSDEKLFF